One sample yielded the 24 T cell receptor beta chains listed below, sequenced in a study of identical twins. TCRdb reanalysed the 5' RACE reads using MiXCR and keeps one entry per CDR3 protein. The sample carries 240,000 or so distinct CDR3 sequences, about 10% recorded once. The source material was memory T cells sorted from blood. These receptors came from a man over 45 in good health.

The chain links TRBV5-1 to TRBJ2-2, with TRBD1 identical over 8 bases. CDR1 and CDR2 (germline): SGHRS, YFSETQ. J was trimmed by 4 bases and V by 4 bases; bases with no gene match: 9. The CDR3 has 16 residues. The CDR3 DNA sequence: TGCGCCAGCAGCAACGGACAGGGAATCGGCACCGGGGAGCTGTTTTTT. It specifies CASSNGQGIGTGELFF.

This clonotype showed up many times. The gene calls are TRBV10-3 and TRBJ2-7, with a possible D match to TRBD2 (5 bases). This CDR3 region has 17 residues. Germline V CDR1 and CDR2: ENHRY, SYGVKD. V was shortened by 4 bases and J by 6 bases, with 25 bases between the two germline ends. The CDR3 loop reads CAISVAAVPGLRSEQYF. In nucleotides, the CDR3 is TGTGCCATCAGTGTGGCCGCCGTTCCGGGGTTGCGGTCCGAGCAGTACTTC.

There are many counts of this clonotype. The chain uses TRBV6-1 and TRBJ1-2; weak D call: TRBD1 (6 bases). V was clipped by 2 bases and J by 0 bases, with 7 bases between them. The CDR3 extends over 14 amino acids. Germline lookup yields CDR1 MNHNS and CDR2 SASEGT. CDR3 protein: CASSEKGANYGYTF. The CDR3 DNA is TGTGCCAGCAGTGAAAAGGGGGCTAACTATGGCTACACCTTC.

This clonotype was detected once. A much larger clone lies a single base off, so this may be a read error. The V call is TRBV6-2 or TRBV6-3, the J call TRBJ1-5, with D possibly TRBD1 on 5 matching bases. Germline V gives CDR1 MNHEY, CDR2 SVGEGT. This CDR3 spans 14 amino acids. CDR3 residues: CANSPGPGGQPQHF. CDR3 in DNA: TGTGCCAACAGTCCGGGGCCGGGAGGTCAGCCCCAGCATTTT.

This clonotype was seen only once. This sequence joins TRBV6-1 and TRBJ1-2; D unresolved. CDR1 is MNHNS and CDR2 is SASEGT in the germline V gene. V lost 3 bases, J lost 6 bases, and 11 bases lay in between. The CDR3 is made up of 13 amino acids. The CDR3 here is CASSDRPSDGYTF. CDR3 nucleotide sequence: TGTGCCAGCAGTGATAGGCCCAGCGATGGCTACACCTTC.

This clonotype was observed at least ten times. This sequence joins TRBV6-2 or TRBV6-3 and TRBJ1-5; no reliable D call. Trimming stripped 7 bases from V and 3 bases from J, with 16 bases between. This CDR3 is built from 15 residues. The germline CDR1 and CDR2 sequences are MNHEY and SVGEGT. CDR3 loop: CASTLDASYNQPQHF. The CDR3 region has the DNA TGTGCCAGCACCTTGGACGCGTCTTACAATCAGCCCCAGCATTTT.

This clonotype was seen many times. The chain couples TRBV4-3 to TRBJ2-2; tentatively, D is TRBD1 (5 bases). V gave up 0 bases and J gave up 2 bases, with 7 bases separating them. CDR1 LGHNA and CDR2 YSLEER come from the germline V gene. The CDR3 totals 15 residues. The CDR3 DNA reads as TGCGCCAGCAGCCAAGAATGGACAAACACCGGGGAGCTGTTTTTT. This sequence encodes CASSQEWTNTGELFF.

This clonotype came up a few times. This rearrangement joins TRBV3-1 to TRBJ2-3; tentatively, D is TRBD1 (6 bases). Germline loops: CDR1 LGHDT, CDR2 YNNKEL (reference sequence). The CDR3 covers 16 residues. V gave up 6 bases and J gave up 8 bases, with 24 bases separating them. The CDR3 DNA follows: TGTGCCAGCAGTCCCCAGGGGTCCGGGGTCGGTGGTACGCAGTATTTT. Translating it yields CASSPQGSGVGGTQYF.

The rearrangement links TRBV2 to TRBJ2-3, with D perhaps matching TRBD2 (5 bases). CDR3 size: 15 residues. Germline V gene data show CDR1 as SNHLY and CDR2 as FYNNEI. V was pared by 6 bases and J by 5 bases, with 18 bases between. Written as DNA, the CDR3 is TGTGCCAGCAGCCGGATGGGTGGGGAGATAGATACGCAGTATTTT. This gives the protein CASSRMGGEIDTQYF. Full variable domain (outside the CDR3, taken from reference TRBV2 and TRBJ2-3): EPEVTQTPSHQVTQMGQEVILRCVPISNHLYFYWYRQILGQKVEFLVSFYNNEISEKSEIFDDQFSVERPDGSNFTLKIRSTKLEDSAMYFCASSRMGGEIDTQYFGPGTRLTVL.

Comments on this clonotype: This could be a read error, since a much larger clone is one nucleotide away. The rearrangement uses TRBV29-1 and TRBJ2-2, with D perhaps matching TRBD2 (5 bases). The V gene's germline CDR1 is SQVTM and CDR2 ANQGSEA. The CDR3 has 13 amino acids. Trimming removed 3 bases at V and 4 bases at J, with 9 bases between. CDR3 loop: CSVEGSTTGELFF. DNA for the CDR3: TGCAGCGTTGAGGGGAGTACCACCGGGGAGCTGTTTTTT.

This rearrangement joins TRBV6-1 to TRBJ2-3; 7 bases fit TRBD1. Germline assignment: CDR1 MNHNS and CDR2 SASEGT. Trimming cost V 6 bases and J 1 base; bases outside gene matches: 4. The CDR3 runs to 14 residues. CDR3 DNA sequence: TGTGCCAGCAGAAGGGGGCAAGGCACAGATACGCAGTATTTT. Its protein is CASRRGQGTDTQYF.

V gene TRBV20-1 combines with J gene TRBJ2-1, with TRBD1 identical over 9 bases. The CDR3 has 16 residues. CDR1 and CDR2 from the germline V gene are DFQATT and SNEGSKA (reference sequence). J was trimmed by 9 bases and V by 0 bases; bases with no gene match: 12. Here the CDR3 DNA reads TGCAGTGCTAGAGATTTTCGGACAGGGGCAACGGGTGAGCAGTTCTTC. It is translated as CSARDFRTGATGEQFF.

This clonotype was picked up many times. The rearrangement links TRBV5-1 to TRBJ2-7; maybe TRBD1 (6 bases). Trimming left V 3 bases short and J 2 bases short, with 12 bases between. Germline V gene data show CDR1 as SGHRS and CDR2 as YFSETQ. The CDR3 has 14 residues. CDR3 nucleotide sequence: TGCGCCAGCAGCTCCCCGGACAGACCCTACGAGCAGTACTTC. Translating gives CASSSPDRPYEQYF.

This clonotype was detected a few times. This chain uses TRBV20-1 with TRBJ2-1, with D tentatively TRBD1 (6 bases). The V and J ends lost 4 bases and 5 bases respectively, with 21 bases between them. This CDR3 comprises 16 residues. Looked up from germline, CDR1 is DFQATT and CDR2 is SNEGSKA (reference sequence). CDR3 DNA: TGCAGTGCTATCGCGACCCGCGCAGGGGAAAACAATGAGCAGTTCTTC. Its protein product is CSAIATRAGENNEQFF.

The gene calls are TRBV7-2 and TRBJ2-7; the D call may be TRBD1 or TRBD2 (5 bases each). Germline CDR1 and CDR2: SGHTA and FQGNSA. The V and J ends lost 3 bases and 6 bases respectively, with 15 bases between them. The CDR3 length is 14 residues. The CDR3: CASSFPGPRFEQYF. CDR3 in DNA: TGTGCCAGCAGCTTCCCGGGGCCCCGCTTCGAGCAGTACTTC.

V is TRBV19 and J is TRBJ2-6; D is uncertain. Germline V gene data show CDR1 as LNHDA and CDR2 as SQIVND (reference sequence). V lost 3 bases and J lost 0, with 6 bases in between. There are 15 residues in the CDR3. CDR3 nucleotide sequence: TGTGCCAGTAGTATCGACGGCTCTGGGGCCAACGTCCTGACTTTC. Protein product: CASSIDGSGANVLTF.

The chain recombines TRBV7-8 with TRBJ2-5; D gene unclear. CDR3 length: 15 residues. V dropped 5 bases and J dropped 2 bases, with 15 bases sitting between them. Germline V gene lookup returns CDR1 SGHVS and CDR2 FQNEAQ. CDR3 bases: TGTGCCAGCAGCCTAACAATAGTGGGTCAAGAGACCCAGTACTTC. Protein: CASSLTIVGQETQYF.

This clonotype was picked up many times. J is TRBJ1-1 and V is TRBV5-1; D gene uncertain. The CDR3 is made up of 13 amino acids. V dropped 3 bases and J dropped 1 base, with 7 bases sitting between them. Germline V gives CDR1 SGHRS, CDR2 YFSETQ. The CDR3 protein is CASSWDPNTEAFF. The CDR3 nucleotides are TGCGCCAGCAGCTGGGATCCGAACACTGAAGCTTTCTTT.

At least ten counts were recorded for this clonotype. This sequence joins TRBV20-1 and TRBJ2-2; TRBD1 is a possible D gene (6 bases). Per the germline V gene, CDR1 is DFQATT and CDR2 is SNEGSKA (reference sequence). Trimming stripped 6 bases from V and 3 bases from J, with 17 bases between. This CDR3 region has 15 residues. CDR3 sequence reads: CSALDWTEYTGELFF. CDR3 DNA: TGCAGTGCCTTAGATTGGACAGAGTACACCGGGGAGCTGTTTTTT.

This clonotype was seen more than once but under ten times. The genes are TRBV10-3 and TRBJ2-6; no firm D call. This CDR3 spans 17 amino acids. Germline values: CDR1 ENHRY, CDR2 SYGVKD. With 3 bases removed from V and 0 bases from J, the gap between germline ends came to 12 bases. CDR3 nucleotide sequence: TGTGCCATCAGTGATAGGACCAACCGCTCTGGGGCCAACGTCCTGACTTTC. Its protein is CAISDRTNRSGANVLTF.

This clonotype was picked up many times. This chain joins TRBV4-3 and TRBJ2-3; D uncertain. Deletions cut 3 bases from V and 1 base from J, with 11 bases between. Germline values: CDR1 LGHNA, CDR2 YSLEER. This CDR3 comprises 15 residues. This CDR3 is CASSQSPGRTDTQYF. The CDR3 DNA reads TGCGCCAGCAGCCAGAGCCCGGGCCGCACAGATACGCAGTATTTT.

This clonotype was seen ten or more times. The chain carries TRBV2 and TRBJ1-3; the D is unclear. The CDR3 sequence is 15 residues long. Between the trimmed V and J ends, which lost 4 bases and 1 base, there was a span of 11 bases. Per the germline V gene, CDR1 is SNHLY and CDR2 is FYNNEI. The CDR3 coding sequence is TGTGCCAGCAGTGTGGAGACACTTTCTGGAAACACCATATATTTT. Its protein product is CASSVETLSGNTIYF.

This clonotype has just a few counts. The CDR3 loop reads CASNPLPQQSTDTQYF. In nucleotides, the CDR3 is TGTGCCAGCAACCCTCTACCGCAACAGAGCACAGATACGCAGTATTTT. The chain recombines TRBV11-2 with TRBJ2-3, with D unresolved. This CDR3 is 16 amino acids long. V lost 7 bases and J 0 bases, leaving 17 bases between the germline ends. Germline CDR1 is SGHAT and CDR2 is FQNNGV.

This clonotype was recorded at least ten times. An end of the junction does not agree with germline; a read error may underlie this. The chain uses TRBV7-2 and TRBJ2-1; 11 positions agree with TRBD2. The CDR3 runs to 16 residues. The germline V gene encodes CDR1 SGHTA and CDR2 FQGNSA. The CDR3 DNA follows: TGTGCCAGCAGCCGTACTAGCGGGGGCTCCTATAATGAGCAGTTCTTC. Translated: CASSRTSGGSYNEQFF.